Following are 4 T cell receptor beta chains from one sample sequenced in a study of blood T cell repertoires in COVID-19. Measured with immunoSEQ multiplex PCR; TCRdb has only the in-frame clones, and not every one. The sample lists approximately 59,000 clones; more than 70% were seen once. The sample taken for sequencing was peripheral blood. The receptor set was obtained from a human donor in a cohort sampled during active COVID-19.

CDR3 coding DNA: TGTGCCAGCAGCTTGGGGGGGACGTTGACCTACGAGCAGTACTTC. This codes for CASSLGGTLTYEQYF. The chain combines TRBV7-2 with TRBJ2-7; 7 positions match TRBD2. Germline lookup yields CDR1 SGHTA and CDR2 FQGNSA. The CDR3 extends over 15 amino acids. V shed 3 bases and J 2 bases; nucleotides not matched to a gene: 7. The complete variable domain, with remaining parts taken from reference TRBV7-2 and TRBJ2-7, reads GAGVSQSPSNKVTEKGKDVELRCDPISGHTALYWYRQSLGQGLEFLIYFQGNSAPDKSGLPSDRFSAERTGGSVSTLTIQRTQQEDSAVYLCASSLGGTLTYEQYFGPGTRLTVT.

This rearrangement joins TRBV4-1 to TRBJ1-1; TRBD1 might be the D (6 bases). This CDR3 contains 18 residues. The V gene's germline CDR1 is MGHRA and CDR2 YSYEKL. Trimming pared 0 bases from V and 1 base from J, leaving 18 bases between. CDR3 sequence: CASSQDGGWAQGNTEAFF. CDR3 nucleotides: TGCGCCAGCAGCCAAGATGGGGGATGGGCACAGGGGAACACTGAAGCTTTCTTT.

The rearrangement joins TRBV6-5 to TRBJ1-2; tentative D call: TRBD1 (6 bases). In germline, CDR1 is MNHEY, CDR2 SVGAGI. The CDR3 sequence is 15 residues long. Trimming left V 4 bases short and J 4 bases short, with 16 bases between. Here the CDR3 reads CASSFYSGTTYGYTF. Here the CDR3 DNA reads TGTGCCAGCAGTTTCTACTCCGGGACAACCTATGGCTACACCTTC.

The chain has TRBV6-5 and TRBJ1-1; D gene ambiguous. Trimming stripped 5 bases from V and 1 base from J, with 8 bases between. Germline CDR1 and CDR2: MNHEY and SVGAGI. The CDR3 contains 13 residues. As DNA, the CDR3 is TGTGCCAGCAGTAAATACAAGAACACTGAAGCTTTCTTT. Translated, it gives CASSKYKNTEAFF.